Listed here are 14 T cell receptor beta chains from one sample, sequenced in a study of naive and memory T cell subsets. Antigens of these TCRs are unknown. Two oligonucleotides, mixed equimolar, formed the beta constant-region primer covering TRBC1 and TRBC2. Ligated cDNA was amplified by four rounds of PCR with nested alpha and beta constant-region primers and SP2. One entry per CDR3 protein results from TCRdb running MiXCR on the UMI-ligation and nested PCR reads. The sample carries about 150,000 distinct CDR3 sequences, approximately 22% recorded once. Study-wide results and limits: A few larger clonotypes appeared in naive repertoires, especially CD8, possibly memory cells re-expressing CD45RA.

The sequencing input was naive CD4+ T cells from blood. These receptor sequences come from a human donor in good health.

The V call is TRBV19, the J call TRBJ2-2, with D tentatively TRBD1 (6 bases). The CDR3 is 14 residues long. V lost 7 bases and J lost 5, with 14 bases in between. The V gene's germline CDR1 is LNHDA and CDR2 SQIVND (reference sequence). The CDR3 protein is CASNRVQGTGELFF. The CDR3 DNA reads TGTGCCAGTAATCGGGTCCAGGGGACCGGGGAGCTGTTTTTT. Supplemented by reference TRBV19 and TRBJ2-2, the full variable domain reads DGGITQSPKYLFRKEGQNVTLSCEQNLNHDAMYWYRQDPGQGLRLIYYSQIVNDFQKGDIAEGYSVSREKKESFPLTVTSAQKNPTAFYLCASNRVQGTGELFFGEGSRLTVL.

This clonotype showed up just a few times. The rearrangement links TRBV7-2 to TRBJ2-3; D possibly corresponds to TRBD1 (5 bases). From germline, CDR1 is SGHTA and CDR2 FQGNSA. With 5 bases removed from V and 5 bases from J, the gap between germline ends came to 17 bases. This CDR3 is built from 15 residues. The CDR3 reads CASSPGLLRLDTQYF. CDR3 nucleotide sequence: TGTGCCAGCAGCCCAGGGTTATTGCGCTTAGATACGCAGTATTTT.

V and J are TRBV20-1 and TRBJ1-6; 9 nucleotides match TRBD1. The CDR3 loop spans 15 amino acids. Germline V CDR1 and CDR2: DFQATT, SNEGSKA (reference sequence). V lost 3 bases to trimming and J lost 9 bases; unmatched junction nucleotides: 9. CDR3 loop: CSARIQTGGISPLHF. In nucleotides, the CDR3 is TGCAGTGCTAGGATCCAGACAGGGGGTATTTCACCCCTCCACTTT.

This clonotype has more than one count but fewer than ten. The V and J genes are TRBV10-3 and TRBJ2-7; 12 bases align to TRBD1. Germline CDR1 ENHRY, CDR2 SYGVKD. The CDR3 length is 14 residues. The V segment lost 11 bases and the J segment 6 bases; nucleotides outside the gene matches: 11. The CDR3 protein is CAVQRGQGAREQYF. The CDR3 DNA reads as TGTGCCGTACAACGGGGACAGGGGGCCCGCGAGCAGTACTTC.

This clonotype occurred a few times. This sequence joins TRBV2 and TRBJ2-1, with 11 bases that match TRBD2. This CDR3 is built from 19 residues. V shed 8 bases and J 0 bases; nucleotides not matched to a gene: 15. Germline V CDR1 and CDR2: SNHLY, FYNNEI. CDR3 nucleotides: TGTGCCAGCCGGGGGGATCTAGCGGGAGGCGCTTTCTCCTACAATGAGCAGTTCTTC. Protein sequence: CASRGDLAGGAFSYNEQFF.

This clonotype was counted only a few times. The chain links TRBV5-5 to TRBJ2-5; D is perhaps TRBD2 (6 bases). V lost 0 bases and J 1 base, leaving 16 bases between the germline ends. The CDR3 is 17 amino acids. Germline loops: CDR1 SGHKS, CDR2 YYEKEE (reference sequence). The CDR3 nucleotides read TGTGCCAGCAGCTTGGCCCCAGGAACGACTAGCCAAGAGACCCAGTACTTC. Its translation is CASSLAPGTTSQETQYF.

This chain connects TRBV12-3 or TRBV12-4 to TRBJ2-7; D might be TRBD1 or TRBD2, each matching 6 bases. With 8 bases removed from V and 5 bases from J, the gap between germline ends came to 10 bases. CDR3 length: 11 amino acids. CDR3 in DNA: TGTGCCAGCGCGGAGGGGGACGAGCAGTACTTC. Translating gives CASAEGDEQYF.

The CDR3 loop is CASSKGASKPNQPQHF. The CDR3 bases are TGTGCCAGCAGTAAGGGGGCTTCGAAACCCAATCAGCCCCAGCATTTT. The chain is built from TRBV6-5 and TRBJ1-5; 7 nucleotides align to TRBD1. The J segment lost 3 bases and the V segment lost 5 bases, leaving 10 bases of the junction unmatched. Germline V CDR1 and CDR2: MNHEY, SVGAGI. This CDR3 is built from 16 residues.

This chain uses TRBV28 with TRBJ1-1; D not resolved. Germline CDR1 MDHEN, CDR2 SYDVKM. V lost 9 bases and J 0 bases, leaving 11 bases between the germline ends. The length of the CDR3 is 13 residues. CDR3 protein: CASEEQMNTEAFF. In nucleotides, the CDR3 is TGTGCCAGTGAGGAACAAATGAACACTGAAGCTTTCTTT.

A few counts support this clonotype. The rearrangement joins TRBV12-3 or TRBV12-4 to TRBJ1-2, with TRBD1 identical over 8 bases. The V and J ends lost 8 bases and 1 base, in that order; junction bases with no gene match: 6. CDR3 length equals 14 residues. The CDR3 nucleotides read TGTGCCAGCCGTTGGACAGGGCGTAACTATGGCTACACCTTC. Translation: CASRWTGRNYGYTF.

This chain uses TRBV7-6 with TRBJ2-7, with 11 bases aligning to TRBD2. V was pared by 5 bases and J by 4 bases, with 13 bases of the junction left unmatched. The length of the CDR3 is 17 residues. From germline, CDR1 is SGHVS and CDR2 FNYEAQ. The CDR3 sequence: CASSPRVAGGPGYEQYF. The CDR3 DNA follows: TGTGCCAGCAGCCCCCGGGTAGCGGGAGGGCCCGGGTACGAGCAGTACTTC.

This clonotype was counted only a few times. The CDR3 bases are TGTGCCAGCAGCTCAAGACAGCAAGAGACCCAGTACTTC. This encodes CASSSRQQETQYF. The V call is TRBV9, the J call TRBJ2-5; D might be TRBD1 (5 bases). V was pared by 4 bases and J by 2 bases, with 9 bases between. This CDR3 is built from 13 residues. In germline, CDR1 is SGDLS, CDR2 YYNGEE.

The J gene is TRBJ2-5, the V gene TRBV29-1; D gene uncertain. V shed 4 bases and J shed 5 bases, with 11 bases lying between them. Germline values: CDR1 SQVTM, CDR2 ANQGSEA. The CDR3 is made up of 12 amino acids. The CDR3, as DNA: TGCAGCGTTGTGGGTCAGATCGAGACCCAGTACTTC. Its protein is CSVVGQIETQYF.

In this sample, this clonotype turned up a few times. The rearrangement links TRBV7-6 to TRBJ2-5, with D perhaps matching TRBD2 (5 bases). The germline CDR1 and CDR2 sequences are SGHVS and FNYEAQ. This CDR3 is 17 amino acids long. Trimming removed 4 bases from V and 4 bases from J, with 22 bases in between. Here the CDR3 DNA reads TGTGCCAGCAGCTCGGGCGGGCCGTCATTGGTCCGAGAGACCCAGTACTTC. Translated: CASSSGGPSLVRETQYF. The full variable domain, with the rest looked up from reference TRBV7-6 and TRBJ2-5, is GAGVSQSPRYKVTKRGQDVALRCDPISGHVSLYWYRQALGQGPEFLTYFNYEAQQDKSGLPNDRFSAERPEGSISTLTIQRTEQRDSAMYRCASSSGGPSLVRETQYFGPGTRLLVL.